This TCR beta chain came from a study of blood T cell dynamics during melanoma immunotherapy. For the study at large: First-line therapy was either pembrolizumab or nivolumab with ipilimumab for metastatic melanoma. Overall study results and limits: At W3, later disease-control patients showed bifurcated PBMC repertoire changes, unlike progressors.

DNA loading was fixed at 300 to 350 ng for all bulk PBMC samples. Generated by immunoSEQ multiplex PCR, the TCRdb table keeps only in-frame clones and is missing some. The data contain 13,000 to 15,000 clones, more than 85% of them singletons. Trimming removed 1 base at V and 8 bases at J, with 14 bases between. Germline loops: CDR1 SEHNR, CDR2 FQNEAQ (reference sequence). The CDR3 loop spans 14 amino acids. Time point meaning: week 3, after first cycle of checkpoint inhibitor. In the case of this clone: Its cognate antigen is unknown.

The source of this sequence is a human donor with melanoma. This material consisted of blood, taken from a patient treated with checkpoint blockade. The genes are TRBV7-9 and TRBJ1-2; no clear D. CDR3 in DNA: TGTGCCAGCAGCTTAGAGAGGACGGGAGAGGGCTACACCTTC. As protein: CASSLERTGEGYTF.